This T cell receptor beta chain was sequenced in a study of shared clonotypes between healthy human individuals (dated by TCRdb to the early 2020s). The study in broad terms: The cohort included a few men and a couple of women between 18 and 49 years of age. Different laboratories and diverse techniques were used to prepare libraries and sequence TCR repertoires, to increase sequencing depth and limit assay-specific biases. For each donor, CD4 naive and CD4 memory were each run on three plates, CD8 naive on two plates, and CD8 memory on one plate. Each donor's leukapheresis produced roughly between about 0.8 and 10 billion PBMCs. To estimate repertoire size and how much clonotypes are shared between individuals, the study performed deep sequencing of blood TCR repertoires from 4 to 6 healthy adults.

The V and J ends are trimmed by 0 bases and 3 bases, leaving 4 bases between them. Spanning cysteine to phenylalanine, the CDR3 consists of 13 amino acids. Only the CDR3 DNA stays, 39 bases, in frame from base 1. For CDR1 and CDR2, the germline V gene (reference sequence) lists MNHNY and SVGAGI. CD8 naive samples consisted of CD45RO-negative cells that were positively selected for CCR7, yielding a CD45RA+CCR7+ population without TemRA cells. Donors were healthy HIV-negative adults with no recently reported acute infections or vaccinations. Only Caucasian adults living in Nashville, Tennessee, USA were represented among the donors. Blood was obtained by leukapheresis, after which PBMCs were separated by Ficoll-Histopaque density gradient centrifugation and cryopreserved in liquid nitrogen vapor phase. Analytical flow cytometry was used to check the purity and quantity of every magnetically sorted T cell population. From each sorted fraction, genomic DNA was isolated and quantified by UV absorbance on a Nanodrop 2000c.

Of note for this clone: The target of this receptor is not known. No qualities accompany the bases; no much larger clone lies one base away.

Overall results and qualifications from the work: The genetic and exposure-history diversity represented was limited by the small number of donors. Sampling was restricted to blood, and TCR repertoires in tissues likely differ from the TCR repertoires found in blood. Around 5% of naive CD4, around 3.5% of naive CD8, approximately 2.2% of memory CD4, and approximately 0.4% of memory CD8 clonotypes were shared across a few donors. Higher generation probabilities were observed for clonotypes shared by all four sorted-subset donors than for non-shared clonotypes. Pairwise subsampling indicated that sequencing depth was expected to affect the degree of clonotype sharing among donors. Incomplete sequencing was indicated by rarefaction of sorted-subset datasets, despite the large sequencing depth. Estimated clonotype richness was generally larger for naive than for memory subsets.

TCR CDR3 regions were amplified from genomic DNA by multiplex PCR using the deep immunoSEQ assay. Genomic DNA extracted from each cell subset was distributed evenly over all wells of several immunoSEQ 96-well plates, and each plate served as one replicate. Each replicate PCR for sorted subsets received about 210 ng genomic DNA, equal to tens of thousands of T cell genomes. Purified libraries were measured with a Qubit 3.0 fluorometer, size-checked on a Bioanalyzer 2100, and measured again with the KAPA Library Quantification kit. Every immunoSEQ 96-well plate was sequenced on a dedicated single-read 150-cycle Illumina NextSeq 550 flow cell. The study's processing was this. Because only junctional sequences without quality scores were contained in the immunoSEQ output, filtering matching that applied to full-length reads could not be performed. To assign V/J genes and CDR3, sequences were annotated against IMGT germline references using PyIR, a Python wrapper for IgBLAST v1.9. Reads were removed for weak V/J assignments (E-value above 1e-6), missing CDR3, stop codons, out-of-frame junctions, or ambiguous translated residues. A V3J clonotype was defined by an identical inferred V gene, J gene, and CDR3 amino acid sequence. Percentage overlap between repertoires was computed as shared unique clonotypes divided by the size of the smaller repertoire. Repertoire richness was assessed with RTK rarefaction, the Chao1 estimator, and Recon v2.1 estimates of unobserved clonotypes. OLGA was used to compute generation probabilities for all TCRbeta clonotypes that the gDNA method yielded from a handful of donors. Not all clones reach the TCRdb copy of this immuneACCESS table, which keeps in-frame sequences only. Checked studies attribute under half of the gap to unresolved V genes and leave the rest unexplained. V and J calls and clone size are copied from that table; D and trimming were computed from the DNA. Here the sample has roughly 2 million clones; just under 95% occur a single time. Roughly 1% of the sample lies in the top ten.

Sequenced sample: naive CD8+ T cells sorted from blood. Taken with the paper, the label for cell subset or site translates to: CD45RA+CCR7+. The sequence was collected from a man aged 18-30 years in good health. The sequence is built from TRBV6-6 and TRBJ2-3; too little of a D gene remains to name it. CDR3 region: CASSYSLTDTQYF. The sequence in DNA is TGTGCCAGCAGTTACTCTCTTACAGATACGCAGTATTTT.